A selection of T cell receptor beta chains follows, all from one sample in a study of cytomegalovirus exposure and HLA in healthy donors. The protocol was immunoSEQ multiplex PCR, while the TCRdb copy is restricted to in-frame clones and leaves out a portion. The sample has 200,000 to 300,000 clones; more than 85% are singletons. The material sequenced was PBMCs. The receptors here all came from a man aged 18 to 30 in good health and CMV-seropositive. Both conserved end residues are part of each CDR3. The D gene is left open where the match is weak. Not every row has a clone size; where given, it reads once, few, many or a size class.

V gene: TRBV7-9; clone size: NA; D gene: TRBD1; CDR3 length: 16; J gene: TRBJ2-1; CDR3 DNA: TGTGCCAGCAGCCCCGAGGATGCCAGGGGGTACAATGAGCAGTTCTTC; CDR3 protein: CASSPEDARGYNEQFF
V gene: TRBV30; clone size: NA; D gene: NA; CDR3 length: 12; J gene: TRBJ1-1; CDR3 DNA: TGTGCCTGGAGAAGGGAGAACACTGAAGCTTTCTTT; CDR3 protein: CAWRRENTEAFF
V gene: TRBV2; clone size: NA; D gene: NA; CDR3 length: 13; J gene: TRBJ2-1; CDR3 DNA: TGTGCCAGCAGTAGGAGCACCTACAATGAGCAGTTCTTC; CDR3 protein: CASSRSTYNEQFF
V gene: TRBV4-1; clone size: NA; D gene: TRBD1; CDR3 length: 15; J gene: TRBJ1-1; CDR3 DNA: TGCGCCAGCAGCCAGACGGACAGGGAGGGCACTGAAGCTTTCTTT; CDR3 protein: CASSQTDREGTEAFF
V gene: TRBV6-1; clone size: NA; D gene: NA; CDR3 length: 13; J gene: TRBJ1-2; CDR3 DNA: TGTGCCAGCAGTGAAGCAAGAGGGTTCGGCTACACCTTC; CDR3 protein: CASSEARGFGYTF
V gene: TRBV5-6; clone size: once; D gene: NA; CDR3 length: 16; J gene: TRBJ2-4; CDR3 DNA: TGTGCCAGCAGCTTGGCCGGGATGTTAGCCAAAAACATTCAGTACTTC; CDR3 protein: CASSLAGMLAKNIQYF
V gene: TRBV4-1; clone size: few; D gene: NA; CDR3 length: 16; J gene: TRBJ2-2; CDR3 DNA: TGCGCCAGCAGCCAAGTCAACCTGGTAGCTCCCGGGGAGCTGTTTTTT; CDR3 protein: CASSQVNLVAPGELFF
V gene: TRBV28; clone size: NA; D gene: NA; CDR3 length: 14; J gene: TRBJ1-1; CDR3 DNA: TGTGCCAGCAACCCACCCCTTCTGCCAACTGAAGCTTTCTTT; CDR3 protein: CASNPPLLPTEAFF
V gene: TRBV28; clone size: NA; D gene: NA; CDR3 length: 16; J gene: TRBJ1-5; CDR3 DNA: TGTGCCAGCAGTTCCCCCTGGGGCGGGAGCAATCAGCCCCAGCATTTT; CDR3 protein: CASSSPWGGSNQPQHF
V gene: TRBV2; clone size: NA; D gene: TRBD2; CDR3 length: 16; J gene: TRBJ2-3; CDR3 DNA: TGTGCCAGCAGGCCCCAGATGGGACTAGCGGCAGATACGCAGTATTTT; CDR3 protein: CASRPQMGLAADTQYF
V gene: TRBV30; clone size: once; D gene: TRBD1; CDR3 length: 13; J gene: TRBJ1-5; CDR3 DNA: TGTGCCTGGGGGGACAGAAGAAATCAGCCCCAGCATTTT; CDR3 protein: CAWGDRRNQPQHF
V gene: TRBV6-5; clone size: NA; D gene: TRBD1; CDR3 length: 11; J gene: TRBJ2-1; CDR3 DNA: TGTGCCAGCAGTTCAGGGACAGGGGAGTTCTTC; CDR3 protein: CASSSGTGEFF
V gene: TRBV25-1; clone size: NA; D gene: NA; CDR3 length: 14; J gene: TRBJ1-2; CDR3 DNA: TGTGCCAGCAGTGATGGCAGGGGATATGATGGCTACACCTTC; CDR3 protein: CASSDGRGYDGYTF
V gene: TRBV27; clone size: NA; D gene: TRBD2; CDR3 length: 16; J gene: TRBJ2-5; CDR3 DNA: TGTGCCAGCAGTCCCCGCCCCGGGGTAGCGGGGGAGACCCAGTACTTC; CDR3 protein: CASSPRPGVAGETQYF
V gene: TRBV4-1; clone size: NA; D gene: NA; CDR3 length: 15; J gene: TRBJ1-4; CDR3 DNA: TGCGCCAGCAGCCCCGAGGAGGCAGTCGGGGAAAAACTGTTTTTT; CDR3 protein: CASSPEEAVGEKLFF
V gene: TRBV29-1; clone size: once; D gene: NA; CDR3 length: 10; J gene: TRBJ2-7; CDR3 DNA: TGCAGCGTTGGGGCCCACGAGCAGTACTTC; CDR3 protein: CSVGAHEQYF
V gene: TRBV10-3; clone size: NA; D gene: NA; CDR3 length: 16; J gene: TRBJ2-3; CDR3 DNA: TGTGCCATCAGCGATCTGGGAAGGGGATCGACAGATACGCAGTATTTT; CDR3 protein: CAISDLGRGSTDTQYF
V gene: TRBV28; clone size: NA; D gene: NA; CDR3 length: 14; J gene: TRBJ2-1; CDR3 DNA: TGTGCCAGCAGTTTGCCCTGGACCGAGGATGAGCAGTTCTTC; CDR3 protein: CASSLPWTEDEQFF
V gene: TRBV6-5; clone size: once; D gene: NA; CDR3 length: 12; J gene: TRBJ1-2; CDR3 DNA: TGTGCCAGCAGGTCTCCGGGGTATGGCTACACCTTC; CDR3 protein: CASRSPGYGYTF
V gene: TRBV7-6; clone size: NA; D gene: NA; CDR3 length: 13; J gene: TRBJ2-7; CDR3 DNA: TGTGCCAGCAGCGCCGACGAACCCTACGAGCAGTACTTC; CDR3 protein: CASSADEPYEQYF
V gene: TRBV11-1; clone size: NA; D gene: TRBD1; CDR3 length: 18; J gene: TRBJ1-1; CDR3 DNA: TGTGCCAGCAGCTTAACCCCCGGCGGACAGGGGTTGAGCACTGAAGCTTTCTTT; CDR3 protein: CASSLTPGGQGLSTEAFF
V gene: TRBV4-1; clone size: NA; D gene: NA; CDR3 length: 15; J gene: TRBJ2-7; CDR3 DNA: TGCGCCAGCAGCCAAGAAAGGGACTCTTACTACGAGCAGTACTTC; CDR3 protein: CASSQERDSYYEQYF
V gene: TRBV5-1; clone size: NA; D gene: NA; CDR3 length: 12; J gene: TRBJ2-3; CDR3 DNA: TGCGCCAGCAGCTCGGTGTTAGATACGCAGTATTTT; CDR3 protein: CASSSVLDTQYF
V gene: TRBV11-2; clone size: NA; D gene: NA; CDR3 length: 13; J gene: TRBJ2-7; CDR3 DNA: TGTGCCAGCAGCTTATTCAGGGGCCAAGAGCAGTACTTC; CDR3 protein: CASSLFRGQEQYF
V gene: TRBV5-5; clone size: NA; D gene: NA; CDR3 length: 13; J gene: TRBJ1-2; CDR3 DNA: TGTGCCAGCAGGGAGGGACGGAACTATGGCTACACCTTC; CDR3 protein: CASREGRNYGYTF
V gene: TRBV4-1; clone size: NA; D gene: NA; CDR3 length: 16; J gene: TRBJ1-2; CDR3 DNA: TGCGCCAGCAGCCAAGATCCTGATAGGGGTAACTATGGCTACACCTTC; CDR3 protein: CASSQDPDRGNYGYTF
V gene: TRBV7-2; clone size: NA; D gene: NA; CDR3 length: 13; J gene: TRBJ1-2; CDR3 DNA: TGTGCCAGCAGCTTGTCAGGGGACTATGGCTACACCTTC; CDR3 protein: CASSLSGDYGYTF
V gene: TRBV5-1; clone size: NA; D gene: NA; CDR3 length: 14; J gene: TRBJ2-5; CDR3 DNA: TGCGCCAGCAGCCCTTATCCGGGGGATGAGACCCAGTACTTC; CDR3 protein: CASSPYPGDETQYF
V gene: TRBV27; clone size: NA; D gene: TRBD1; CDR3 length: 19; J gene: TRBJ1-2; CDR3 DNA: TGTGCCAGCAGTCCGTATTTTAGGGACAGGGGGCGTAACAACTATGGCTACACCTTC; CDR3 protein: CASSPYFRDRGRNNYGYTF
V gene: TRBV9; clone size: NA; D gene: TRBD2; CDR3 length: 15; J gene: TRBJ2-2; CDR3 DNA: TGTGCCAGCAACCCTGGGACTAGCGGGAGTGTGGAGCTGTTTTTT; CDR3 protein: CASNPGTSGSVELFF
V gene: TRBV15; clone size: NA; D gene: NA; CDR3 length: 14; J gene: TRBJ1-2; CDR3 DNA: TGTGCCACCAGTTCAAGGACAGCTAACTATGGCTACACCTTC; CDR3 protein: CATSSRTANYGYTF
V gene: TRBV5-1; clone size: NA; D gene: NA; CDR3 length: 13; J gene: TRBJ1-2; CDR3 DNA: TGCGCCAGCAGCTTGGGCGCTAACTATGGCTACACCTTC; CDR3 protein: CASSLGANYGYTF
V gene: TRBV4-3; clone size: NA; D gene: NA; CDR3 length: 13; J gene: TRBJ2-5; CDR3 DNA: TGCGCCAGCAGCCAAGATCATGAGGAGACCCAGTACTTC; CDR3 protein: CASSQDHEETQYF
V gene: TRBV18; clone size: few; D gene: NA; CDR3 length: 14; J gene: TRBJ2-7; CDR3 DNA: TGTGCCAGCTCAGTGTTGGGAGGTACCTACGAGCAGTACTTC; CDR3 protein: CASSVLGGTYEQYF
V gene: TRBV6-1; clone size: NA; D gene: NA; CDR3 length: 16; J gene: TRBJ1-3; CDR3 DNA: TGTGCCAGCAGTGAAGCTCCGGGGGGCTCTGGAAACACCATATATTTT; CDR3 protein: CASSEAPGGSGNTIYF
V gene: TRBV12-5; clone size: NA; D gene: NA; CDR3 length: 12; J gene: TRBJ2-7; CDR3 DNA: TGTGCTAGTGGTTTTACGACCTACGAGCAGTACTTC; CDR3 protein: CASGFTTYEQYF
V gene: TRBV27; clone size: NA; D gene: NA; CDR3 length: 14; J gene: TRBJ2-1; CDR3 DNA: TGTGCCAGCAGTTTAGGGACCGCAGCCAATGAGCAGTTCTTC; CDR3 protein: CASSLGTAANEQFF
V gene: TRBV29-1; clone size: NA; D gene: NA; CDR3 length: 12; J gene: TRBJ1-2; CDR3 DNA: TGCAGCGTTCCCAACTTATACCAGGGCTACACCTTC; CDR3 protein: CSVPNLYQGYTF
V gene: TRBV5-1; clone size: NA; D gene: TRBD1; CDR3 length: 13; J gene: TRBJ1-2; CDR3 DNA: TGCGCCAGCAGCGTAGACAGGGTCTATGGCTACACCTTC; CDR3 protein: CASSVDRVYGYTF
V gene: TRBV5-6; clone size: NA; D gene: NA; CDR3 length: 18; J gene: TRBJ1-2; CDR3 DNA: TGTGCCAGCAGCCCCCTTCGGGGATACAGGGAAAATAACTATGGCTACACCTTC; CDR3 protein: CASSPLRGYRENNYGYTF
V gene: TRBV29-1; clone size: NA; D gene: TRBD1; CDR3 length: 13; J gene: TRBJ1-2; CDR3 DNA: TGCAGCGTTGTGCAGGGGGCTAACTATGGCTACACCTTC; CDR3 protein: CSVVQGANYGYTF
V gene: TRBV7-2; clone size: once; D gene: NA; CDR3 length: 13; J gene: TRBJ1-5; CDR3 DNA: TGTGCCAGCAGCTTAGGGCAGAATCAGCCCCAGCATTTT; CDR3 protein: CASSLGQNQPQHF
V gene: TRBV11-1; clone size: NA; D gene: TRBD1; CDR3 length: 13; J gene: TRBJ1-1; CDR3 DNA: TGTGCCAGCAGCGGGACAGCAAACACTGAAGCTTTCTTT; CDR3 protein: CASSGTANTEAFF